This TCR beta chain was identified in a study of T cells expressing NK-cell markers. In the study overall: Source material for TCR beta repertoires consisted of sorted CD3+CD56+NKG2C+, CD3+CD56+NKG2C- and CD3+CD56-NKG2C+ T cells. Seropositivity for HCMV was found in seven of the eight sequenced donors, with one seronegative.

The study's findings and limits: Among CD8+ T cells from about six donors, dominant NKG2C+ clonotypes accounted for about 1.0-7.5%.

TCRdb reanalyzed the 5' RACE reads and collapses them to one entry per CDR3 protein, without DNA. This sample's table reports 550,000 to 600,000 distinct CDR3 sequences. To note about this clonotype: Its specificity is not known.

The sequence was collected from a young man in good health. The sample taken for sequencing was blood T cells: a sorted CD56 or NKG2C T cell subset, CD4+ or CD8+ T cells, or bulk PBMC T cells (not recorded which).

CDR3 protein: CASSYNVRPERRSGANVLTF. The chain couples TRBV6-2 or TRBV6-3 to TRBJ2-6. Germline V CDR1 and CDR2: MNHEY, SVGEGT. This CDR3 region has 20 residues.